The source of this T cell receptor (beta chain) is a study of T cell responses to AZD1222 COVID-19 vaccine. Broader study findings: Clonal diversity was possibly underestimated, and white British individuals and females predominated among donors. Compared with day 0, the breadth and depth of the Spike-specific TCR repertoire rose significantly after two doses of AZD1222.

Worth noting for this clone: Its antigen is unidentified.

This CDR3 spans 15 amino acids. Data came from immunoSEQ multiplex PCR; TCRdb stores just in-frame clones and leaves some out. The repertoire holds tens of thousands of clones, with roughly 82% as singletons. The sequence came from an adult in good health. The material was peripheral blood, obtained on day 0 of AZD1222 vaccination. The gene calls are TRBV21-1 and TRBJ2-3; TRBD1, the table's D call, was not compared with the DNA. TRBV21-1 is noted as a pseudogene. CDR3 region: CASSKTGAGGDTQYF. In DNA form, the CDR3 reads TGTGCCAGCAGCAAAACTGGGGCAGGGGGAGATACGCAGTATTTT.